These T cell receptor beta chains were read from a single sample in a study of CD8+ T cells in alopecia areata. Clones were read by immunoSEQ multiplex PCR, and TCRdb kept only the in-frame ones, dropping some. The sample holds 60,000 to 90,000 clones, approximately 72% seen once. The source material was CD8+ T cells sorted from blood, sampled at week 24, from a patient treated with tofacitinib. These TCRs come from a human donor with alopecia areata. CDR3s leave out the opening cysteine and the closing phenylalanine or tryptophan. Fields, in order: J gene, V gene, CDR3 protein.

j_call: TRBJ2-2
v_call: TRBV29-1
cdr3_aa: SVSYRGTGELF

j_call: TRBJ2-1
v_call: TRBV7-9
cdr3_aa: ASSSTSGLYNEQF

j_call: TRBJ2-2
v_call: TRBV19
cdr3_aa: ASSPRGQGQYNTGELF

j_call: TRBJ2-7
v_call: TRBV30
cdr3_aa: AWSVLAGGPYEQY

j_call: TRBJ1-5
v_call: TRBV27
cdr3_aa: ASSARGIYQPQH

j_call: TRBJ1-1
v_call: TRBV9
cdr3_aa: ASSVEVGTDEAF

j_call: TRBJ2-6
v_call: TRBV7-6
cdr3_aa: ASSFEGTGANVLT

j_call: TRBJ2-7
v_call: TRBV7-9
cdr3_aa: ASSLSLGSYEQY

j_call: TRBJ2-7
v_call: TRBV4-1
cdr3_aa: ASSGLGLAPYEQY

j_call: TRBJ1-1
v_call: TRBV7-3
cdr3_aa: ASSSEGWSTEAF

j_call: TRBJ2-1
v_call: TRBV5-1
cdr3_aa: ASSWGNEQF

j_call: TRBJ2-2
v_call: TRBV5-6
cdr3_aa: ASSLVVRVDGEPF

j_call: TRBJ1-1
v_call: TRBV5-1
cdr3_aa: ASSSPEGFNTEAF

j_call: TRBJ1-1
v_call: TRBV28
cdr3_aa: ASSLGNYRVNTEAF

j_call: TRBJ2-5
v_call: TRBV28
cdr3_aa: ASRRWGQETQY

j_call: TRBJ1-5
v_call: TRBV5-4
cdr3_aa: ASSPDPDYAGQPQH

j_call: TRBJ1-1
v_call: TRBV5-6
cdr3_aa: ASSLASESYTEAF

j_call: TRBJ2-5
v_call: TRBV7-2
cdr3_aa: ASSLGPFGGDTYQETQY

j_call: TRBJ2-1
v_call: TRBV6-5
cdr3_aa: ASSPGGEQF

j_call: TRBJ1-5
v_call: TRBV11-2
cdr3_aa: ASSLEISNQPQH

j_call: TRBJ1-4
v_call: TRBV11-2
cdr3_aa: ASRSGTVNEKLF

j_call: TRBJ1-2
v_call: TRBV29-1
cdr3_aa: SAPDGYGYT

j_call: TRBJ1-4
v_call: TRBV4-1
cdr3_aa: ASRIRDRENEKLF